Each of the 15 T cell receptor beta chains below was sequenced from the same sample in a study of shared clonotypes between healthy human individuals. The data were produced by immunoSEQ multiplex PCR, yet TCRdb's version contains in-frame clones alone and is incomplete. The table shows some 1.5 million clones, with over 95% occurring only once. The sequenced sample consisted of naive CD4+ T cells sorted from blood. Subset: CD45RA+ positively selected. Every receptor here comes from a man aged 25-45 years in good health.

This rearrangement joins TRBV27 to TRBJ2-1; D is undetermined. The V end lost 5 bases, the J end lost 0 bases, and 17 bases lay between the germline ends. Germline-derived CDR1 and CDR2 are MNHEY and SMNVEV (reference sequence). CDR3 length equals 17 residues. The DNA of the CDR3 is TGTGCCAGCAGTAAACTGAGTGTGGGCAGCTCCTACAATGAGCAGTTCTTC. Its translation is CASSKLSVGSSYNEQFF.

V gene TRBV7-3 combines with J gene TRBJ2-1; TRBD1 matches at 7 bases. With 4 bases clipped from V and 3 bases from J, the junction kept 6 bases outside the gene matches. The CDR3 sequence is 15 residues long. CDR1 SGHTA and CDR2 FQGTGA come from the germline V gene. CDR3 sequence reads: CASSSIGTVYNEQFF. In DNA, the CDR3 is TGTGCCAGCAGCTCTATCGGGACAGTCTACAATGAGCAGTTCTTC.

The rearrangement uses TRBV4-3 and TRBJ1-1, with D perhaps matching TRBD1 (5 bases). V lost 4 bases and J lost 4, with 16 bases in between. Germline-derived CDR1 and CDR2 are LGHNA and YSLEER. CDR3 length equals 15 residues. The CDR3 sequence is CASSPAGQGGTEAFF. In DNA form, the CDR3 reads TGCGCCAGCAGCCCCGCCGGGCAGGGTGGCACTGAAGCTTTCTTT.

To note about this clone: The sample holds other DNA sequences that translate to the same CDR3. The CDR3 loop reads CASSDRGNTGELFF. DNA for the CDR3: TGTGCCAGCAGCGACAGGGGAAACACCGGGGAGCTGTTTTTT. This chain joins TRBV2 and TRBJ2-2; 8 bases fit TRBD1. V lost 6 bases and J lost 2; bases outside the gene matches: 2. The CDR3 is made up of 14 amino acids. CDR1 and CDR2 from the germline V gene are SNHLY and FYNNEI.

V is TRBV6-5 and J is TRBJ2-7; 13 bases line up with TRBD2. The length of the CDR3 is 13 residues. V lost 6 bases, J lost 5 bases, and 1 base stayed unmatched. The germline gives CDR1 MNHEY, CDR2 SVGAGI. The CDR3 DNA is TGTGCCAGCAGGGGGACTAGCGGGAACGAGCAGTACTTC. This sequence encodes CASRGTSGNEQYF.

The rearrangement uses TRBV7-9 and TRBJ2-3, with no clear D. The CDR3 consists of 11 residues. Germline V CDR1 and CDR2: SEHNR, FQNEAQ (reference sequence). V dropped 6 bases and J dropped 2 bases, with 3 bases sitting between them. The CDR3 reads CASRHTDTQYF. The CDR3 nucleotides are TGTGCCAGCAGACACACAGATACGCAGTATTTT.

The CDR3 sequence is CASSRFPETQYF. The CDR3 nucleotides read TGTGCCAGCAGCCGATTCCCCGAGACCCAGTACTTC. V usage is TRBV7-2 and J usage is TRBJ2-5; D remains ambiguous. In germline, CDR1 is SGHTA, CDR2 FQGNSA. V was cut by 5 bases and J by 5 bases, with 9 bases left in between. This CDR3 comprises 12 residues.

The gene calls are TRBV10-3 and TRBJ1-2; the D gene is possibly TRBD1 (5 bases). Germline V gives CDR1 ENHRY, CDR2 SYGVKD. Trimming stripped 2 bases from V and 4 bases from J, with 8 bases between. This CDR3 is 13 amino acids long. DNA of the CDR3: TGTGCCATCAGTGAGACAGGAAGCTATGGCTACACCTTC. Protein: CAISETGSYGYTF.

The rearrangement links TRBV10-3 to TRBJ2-3; the D gene is possibly TRBD2 (6 bases). Looked up from germline, CDR1 is ENHRY and CDR2 is SYGVKD. CDR3 length: 15 residues. Trimming removed 6 bases at V and 0 bases at J, with 13 bases between. CDR3 residues: CAIREPGLSTDTQYF. For the CDR3, the DNA is TGTGCCATCAGAGAGCCGGGACTGAGCACAGATACGCAGTATTTT.

Details on this clone: In the same sample, other DNA sequences code for this CDR3. The rearrangement uses TRBV7-9 and TRBJ2-1; D ambiguous. The CDR3 covers 12 residues. V was clipped by 2 bases and J by 2 bases, with 1 base between them. Germline CDR1 is SEHNR and CDR2 is FQNEAQ (reference sequence). The CDR3 nucleotides read TGTGCCAGCAGCTTAACCTACAATGAGCAGTTCTTC. It specifies CASSLTYNEQFF. Full variable domain (missing parts from reference TRBV7-9 and TRBJ2-1): DTGVSQNPRHKITKRGQNVTFRCDPISEHNRLYWYRQTLGQGPEFLTYFQNEAQLEKSRLLSDRFSAERPKGSFSTLEIQRTEQGDSAMYLCASSLTYNEQFFGPGTRLTVL.

The chain is built from TRBV7-6 and TRBJ2-7; 10 positions agree with TRBD1. Trimming removed 5 bases from V and 4 bases from J; junction bases left unmatched: 8. CDR3 length: 15 residues. Germline assignment: CDR1 SGHVS and CDR2 FNYEAQ. This CDR3 is CASSNADRGSYEQYF. In nucleotides, the CDR3 is TGTGCCAGCAGCAACGCGGACAGGGGGTCATACGAGCAGTACTTC. Using reference TRBV7-6 and TRBJ2-7 for the parts outside the CDR3, the full variable domain is GAGVSQSPRYKVTKRGQDVALRCDPISGHVSLYWYRQALGQGPEFLTYFNYEAQQDKSGLPNDRFSAERPEGSISTLTIQRTEQRDSAMYRCASSNADRGSYEQYFGPGTRLTVT.

The V gene is TRBV10-3, the J gene TRBJ1-1; D call uncertain. The V gene's germline CDR1 is ENHRY and CDR2 SYGVKD. Trimming stripped 5 bases from V and 1 base from J, with 8 bases between. CDR3 size: 13 residues. DNA of the CDR3: TGTGCCATCAGTCCAACACCGAACACTGAAGCTTTCTTT. This translates into CAISPTPNTEAFF.

The genes are TRBV10-2 and TRBJ2-2; 9 bases are shared with TRBD1. CDR3 size: 14 residues. Trimming removed 8 bases from V and 5 bases from J; junction bases left unmatched: 6. Germline V gene lookup returns CDR1 WSHSY and CDR2 SAAADI. The CDR3 nucleotides read TGCGCCAGCTGGACAGGGGCGAGAACCGGGGAGCTGTTTTTT. Encoded protein: CASWTGARTGELFF.

CDR3 DNA: TGTGCCAGTGGATCCCCAACTAATGAAAAACTGTTTTTT. Its protein is CASGSPTNEKLFF. This chain uses TRBV28 with TRBJ1-4; D not resolved. Trimming shortened V by 9 bases and J by 0 bases, and 8 bases separated the two germline ends. The V gene's germline CDR1 is MDHEN and CDR2 SYDVKM. The CDR3 is 13 amino acids.

The genes are TRBV10-2 and TRBJ2-1, with 13 bases fitting TRBD2. CDR1 is WSHSY and CDR2 is SAAADI in the germline V gene. The CDR3 contains 15 residues. V lost 4 bases to trimming and J lost 9 bases; unmatched junction nucleotides: 6. DNA for the CDR3: TGCGCCAGCAGTGTATTACTAGCGGGAGGGGGTGAGCAGTTCTTC. Protein: CASSVLLAGGGEQFF.